This T cell receptor (beta chain) was profiled in a study of OX40 agonist ivuxolimab in advanced cancers. The CDR3 spans 15 residues. Germline CDR1 and CDR2: MNHEY and SVGAGI. The V and J ends lost 0 bases and 9 bases respectively, with 14 bases between them. Sequencing used immunoSEQ multiplex PCR; TCRdb keeps in-frame clones, though not all of them. The sample yields over 80,000 clones, about 85% seen once. The clonotype comes from an adult with an advanced solid tumor such as melanoma, head and neck, liver or kidney cancer. The material was CD4+ or CD8+ T cells sorted from blood, obtained in a trial of the OX40 agonist ivuxolimab. The chain combines TRBV6-5 with TRBJ2-2; the D is unclear. The CDR3 is CASSYSSGARRELFF. The CDR3 DNA is TGTGCCAGCAGTTACTCGTCCGGCGCCAGAAGGGAGCTGTTTTTT.